This entry lists 18 T cell receptor beta chains sequenced from one sample in a study of shared clonotypes between healthy human individuals. This table comes from immunoSEQ multiplex PCR, and its TCRdb copy is limited to in-frame clones, with some not included. Of more than 2,000,000 clones listed, around nine tenths are singletons. The sample comprised naive CD4+ T cells sorted from blood. The sample's subset: CD45RA+ positively selected. The receptor set was obtained from a man aged 18-30 years in good health.

V and J are TRBV7-8 and TRBJ2-6; D possibly corresponds to TRBD1 (6 bases). This CDR3 is built from 18 residues. Trimming left V 6 bases short and J 0 bases short, with 18 bases between. The germline V gene encodes CDR1 SGHVS and CDR2 FQNEAQ. CDR3 sequence: CASSFRDKVSSGANVLTF. The CDR3 DNA is TGTGCCAGCAGTTTCCGGGACAAGGTTAGCTCTGGGGCCAACGTCCTGACTTTC. The full variable domain, rest sourced from reference TRBV7-8 and TRBJ2-6, is GAGVSQSPRYKVAKRGQDVALRCDPISGHVSLFWYQQALGQGPEFLTYFQNEAQLDKSGLPSDRFFAERPEGSVSTLKIQRTQQEDSAVYLCASSFRDKVSSGANVLTFGAGSRLTVL.

The J gene is TRBJ2-7, the V gene TRBV5-6, with 7 bases that match TRBD2. This CDR3 has 13 residues. CDR1 is SGHDT and CDR2 is YYEEEE in the germline V gene. V gave up 2 bases and J gave up 7 bases; unmatched junction bases: 6. CDR3 bases: TGTGCCAGCAGCTTAATTCATAGCGGGGAGCAGTACTTC. Its protein product is CASSLIHSGEQYF.

Remarks on this clone: The same CDR3 can be traced to other DNA sequences in this sample. The chain has TRBV2 and TRBJ1-2; D not resolved. Looked up from germline, CDR1 is SNHLY and CDR2 is FYNNEI. Trimming pared 2 bases from V and 8 bases from J, leaving 12 bases between. The CDR3 length is 13 residues. The CDR3 coding sequence is TGTGCCAGCAGTGAACTCCGGGAAGGCGGCTACACCTTC. It is translated as CASSELREGGYTF.

The chain joins TRBV7-2 to TRBJ1-2; 8 positions match TRBD1. With V trimmed by 6 bases and J by 4 bases, 4 bases remained unmatched. The V gene's germline CDR1 is SGHTA and CDR2 FQGNSA. The CDR3 runs to 13 residues. The CDR3 bases are TGTGCCAGCAGGCCCGGGACAGGCTATGGCTACACCTTC. Translated: CASRPGTGYGYTF.

This clone was counted once. The chain couples TRBV10-3 to TRBJ1-1; a weak D match, TRBD1 (6 bases). This CDR3 has 12 amino acids. V lost 11 bases to trimming and J lost 0 bases, with 10 bases between them. Germline V gene data show CDR1 as ENHRY and CDR2 as SYGVKD. The CDR3 protein is CAAGQLNTEAFF. The CDR3 nucleotides are TGTGCCGCCGGACAGTTGAACACTGAAGCTTTCTTT.

This clone has only one observation. The rearrangement uses TRBV6-6 and TRBJ1-6, with D uncertain. V lost 8 bases and J 7 bases, leaving 12 bases between the germline ends. CDR1 is MNHNY, CDR2 SVGAGI, per germline (reference sequence). The CDR3 loop spans 13 amino acids. The CDR3 DNA reads as TGTGCCAGCCTAACGGGCAGGAATTCACCCCTCCACTTT. Encoded protein: CASLTGRNSPLHF.

The chain links TRBV11-2 to TRBJ2-7, with a weak D call TRBD1 (5 bases). Germline V gene data show CDR1 as SGHAT and CDR2 as FQNNGV. The length of the CDR3 is 14 residues. Trimming removed 4 bases at V and 0 bases at J, with 10 bases between. CDR3 in amino acids: CASSSAGSSYEQYF. CDR3 in DNA: TGTGCCAGCAGCTCGGCAGGGTCCTCCTACGAGCAGTACTTC.

As concerns this clone: This sample includes further DNA sequences coding for the same CDR3. The J gene is TRBJ2-7, the V gene TRBV6-1; 8 nucleotides align to TRBD1. Germline V gene data show CDR1 as MNHNS and CDR2 as SASEGT. Trimming at V came to 6 bases and at J to 4 bases, leaving 2 bases not matched to a gene. The CDR3 runs 12 residues. CDR3 amino acids: CASSGQGYEQYF. CDR3 nucleotide sequence: TGTGCCAGCAGCGGACAGGGTTACGAGCAGTACTTC.

The genes are TRBV7-2 and TRBJ2-1; D is ambiguous. CDR3 length: 14 residues. V gave up 1 base and J gave up 6 bases, with 10 bases separating them. The germline V gene encodes CDR1 SGHTA and CDR2 FQGNSA. The chain's CDR3 is CASSLVRALNEQFF. CDR3 coding DNA: TGTGCCAGCAGCTTAGTAAGGGCCCTCAATGAGCAGTTCTTC.

Regarding this clone: Other nucleotide sequences from this sample produce the same CDR3. This sequence joins TRBV6-1 and TRBJ2-4; D gene uncertain. The germline CDR1 and CDR2 sequences are MNHNS and SASEGT. The CDR3 runs 14 residues. V was shortened by 2 bases and J by 0 bases, with 5 bases between the two germline ends. As DNA, the CDR3 is TGTGCCAGCAGTGAAAGAGGAGCCAAAAACATTCAGTACTTC. It specifies CASSERGAKNIQYF.

V is TRBV18 and J is TRBJ2-1; D is unclear. Deletions cut 2 bases from V and 5 bases from J, with 10 bases between. The CDR3 is made up of 14 amino acids. In germline, CDR1 is KGHSH, CDR2 LQKENI. CDR3 sequence: CASSPDLTDNEQFF. In nucleotides, the CDR3 is TGTGCCAGCTCACCAGATTTAACGGACAATGAGCAGTTCTTC.

The chain joins TRBV5-4 to TRBJ2-5; maybe TRBD1 (5 bases). V lost 2 bases and J 1 base, leaving 9 bases between the germline ends. The CDR3 is 14 amino acids. Germline V gene data show CDR1 as SGHNT and CDR2 as YYREEE (reference sequence). CDR3 coding DNA: TGTGCCAGCAGCTTTCAGGGAAGCCAAGAGACCCAGTACTTC. It translates to CASSFQGSQETQYF.

The V gene is TRBV5-4, the J gene TRBJ1-5; D gene uncertain. The CDR3 runs 13 residues. The V end lost 2 bases, the J end lost 4 bases, and 7 bases lay between the germline ends. Looked up from germline, CDR1 is SGHNT and CDR2 is YYREEE (reference sequence). CDR3 amino acids: CASSFGENQPQHF. The CDR3 DNA reads TGTGCCAGCAGCTTCGGTGAAAATCAGCCCCAGCATTTT. The whole variable domain, remainder taken from reference TRBV5-4 and TRBJ1-5, is ETGVTQSPTHLIKTRGQQVTLRCSSQSGHNTVSWYQQALGQGPQFIFQYYREEENGRGNFPPRFSGLQFPNYSSELNVNALELDDSALYLCASSFGENQPQHFGDGTRLSIL.

The gene calls are TRBV6-4 and TRBJ1-6, with 7 nucleotides matching TRBD1. Trimming took 2 bases from V and 6 from J; bases not matched to a gene: 4. The germline V gene has CDR1 MRHNA and CDR2 SNTAGT. The CDR3 contains 15 residues. The CDR3 nucleotides read TGTGCCAGCAGTGACCGACAGGGTGGTAATTCACCCCTCCACTTT. It codes for CASSDRQGGNSPLHF.

Worth noting for this clone: Other DNA sequences within the sample encode an identical CDR3. This rearrangement joins TRBV5-1 to TRBJ1-1; D ambiguous. The ends were cut back, 5 bases at V and 0 bases at J, with 2 bases in the middle. Germline-derived CDR1 and CDR2 are SGHRS and YFSETQ. This CDR3 has 11 residues. CDR3 sequence (DNA): TGCGCCAGCAGTTTGAACACTGAAGCTTTCTTT. Amino acid sequence: CASSLNTEAFF.

The chain combines TRBV19 with TRBJ1-3; D is perhaps TRBD1 (6 bases). Trimming stripped 7 bases from V and 8 bases from J, with 18 bases between. Looked up from germline, CDR1 is LNHDA and CDR2 is SQIVND (reference sequence). The CDR3 is made up of 14 amino acids. The CDR3 loop reads CASTATGPWDTIYF. The CDR3 nucleotides read TGTGCCAGTACCGCCACAGGGCCCTGGGACACCATATATTTT.

The CDR3 protein is CASSYAGTGGEAFF. CDR3 bases: TGTGCCAGCAGTTACGCCGGGACAGGGGGCGAAGCTTTCTTT. The rearrangement joins TRBV6-6 to TRBJ1-1; 12 bases fit TRBD1. Trimming took 2 bases from V and 8 from J; bases not matched to a gene: 3. CDR1 is MNHNY and CDR2 is SVGAGI in the germline V gene (reference sequence). This CDR3 is built from 14 residues.

The chain joins TRBV6-5 to TRBJ1-2, with TRBD1 as a possible D gene (6 bases). The CDR3 extends over 15 amino acids. CDR1 and CDR2 (germline): MNHEY, SVGAGI. V was trimmed by 7 bases and J by 4 bases, leaving 19 bases between them. The CDR3 loop reads CASKLEGGRVYGYTF. The DNA for the CDR3 is TGTGCCAGCAAGTTGGAGGGGGGGCGGGTCTATGGCTACACCTTC.